This T cell receptor beta chain was found in a study of blood T cell repertoires in COVID-19. About the research overall: COVID-19 samples, acute and convalescent, were from the United States, Italy and Spain. Sources were T cells, B-cell-depleted T cells, or PBMCs; the material itself was cDNA or gDNA.

In the original processing: Nucleated cell counts were estimated from reference gene primer amplification. Using immunoSEQ multiplex PCR, the repertoire was profiled, and TCRdb retains in-frame clones only, with some absent. The V and J calls and the clone size are those of that table, but D and trimming were determined from the DNA. Among 53,000 or so clones listed, 70% to 80% were seen once. Germline values: CDR1 MNHEY, CDR2 SMNVEV (reference sequence). The V and J ends lost 5 bases and 1 base, in that order; junction bases with no gene match: 13. The CDR3 runs 19 residues. The chain carries TRBV27 and TRBJ1-5, with 11 bases fitting TRBD1. This receptor was identified in a man aged 60-69 years with acute or convalescent COVID-19. The specimen sequenced was peripheral blood. The CDR3 protein is CASSPRTGGGFESNQPQHF. CDR3 bases: TGTGCCAGCAGTCCGAGGACAGGGGGCGGTTTCGAAAGCAATCAGCCCCAGCATTTT.